The TCR beta chain described here comes from a study of blood T cell repertoires in COVID-19. Study summary: Spain, Italy and the United States supplied samples that represented acute and convalescent COVID-19. T cells, B-cell-depleted T cells, or PBMCs supplied cDNA or gDNA.

How the authors handled the data: How many nucleated cells were present was estimated from reference gene primer amplification. Some clones are missing from TCRdb's copy, which holds only in-frame ones; the method was immunoSEQ multiplex PCR. V and J calls and clone size are copied from that table; D and trimming were computed from the DNA. Found here are 300,000 to 450,000 clones, 85% of them singletons; the top ten hold approximately 3.6%. Specimen: peripheral blood. This clonotype originated in a woman under 30 with acute or convalescent COVID-19.

The CDR3: CASSFSGQGQNGYTF. Here the CDR3 DNA reads TGTGCCAGTAGTTTCTCAGGACAGGGGCAAAATGGCTACACCTTC. V gene TRBV19 combines with J gene TRBJ1-2, with 9 bases lining up with TRBD1. The junction had 10 bases not matched to a gene; V was cut back by 5 bases and J by 6 bases. The CDR3 runs 15 residues. CDR1 and CDR2 (germline): LNHDA, SQIVND (reference sequence).